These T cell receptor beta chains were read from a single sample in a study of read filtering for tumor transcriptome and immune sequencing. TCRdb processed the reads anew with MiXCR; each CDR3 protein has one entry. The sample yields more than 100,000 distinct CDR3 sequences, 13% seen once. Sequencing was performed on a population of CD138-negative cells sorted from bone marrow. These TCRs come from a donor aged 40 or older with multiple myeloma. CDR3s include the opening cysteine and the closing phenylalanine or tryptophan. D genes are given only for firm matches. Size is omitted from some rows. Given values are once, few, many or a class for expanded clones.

CASSLVTGNTGELFF	TGTGCCAGCAGCTTAGTAACTGGGAACACCGGGGAGCTGTTTTTT	TRBV7-6	many	.	TRBJ2-2
CASSLGTSGLQETQYF	TGCGCCAGCAGCTTGGGTACTAGCGGGTTACAAGAGACCCAGTACTTC	TRBV5-1	many	TRBD2	TRBJ2-5
CASRKQGAIDEQYF	TGCGCCAGCAGAAAACAGGGGGCTATCGACGAGCAGTACTTC	TRBV5-1	many	TRBD1	TRBJ2-7
CASHIRGGTRIEAFF	TGTGCCAGCCACATCCGAGGTGGCACCAGAATTGAAGCTTTCTTT	TRBV19	many	.	TRBJ1-1
CASSESGGADTQYF	TGCGCCAGCAGTGAGTCAGGGGGGGCGGATACGCAGTATTTT	TRBV10-2	many	.	TRBJ2-3
CASSLNSASAYNEQFF	TGTGCCAGCAGCTTAAACTCCGCTAGCGCCTACAATGAGCAGTTCTTC	TRBV7-9	many	.	TRBJ2-1
CASSPGLSGGNEQFF	TGTGCCAGCAGCCCGGGACTTAGCGGGGGGAATGAGCAGTTCTTC	TRBV11-2	many	TRBD2	TRBJ2-1
CASSLEQPGRYEQYF	TGTGCCAGCAGCTTAGAACAGCCTGGCAGGTACGAGCAGTACTTC	TRBV7-2	many	.	TRBJ2-7
CASNKGQINQPQHF	TGTGCCAGTAACAAAGGACAGATAAATCAGCCCCAGCATTTT	TRBV19	many	.	TRBJ1-5
CASRGRQGLTYEQYF	TGTGCCAGCAGGGGAAGACAGGGGCTGACCTACGAGCAGTACTTC	TRBV27	many	TRBD1	TRBJ2-7
CASSYSAVGETEAFF	TGTGCCAGCAGTTACTCGGCGGTCGGGGAAACTGAAGCTTTCTTT	TRBV6-2/TRBV6-3	.	.	TRBJ1-1